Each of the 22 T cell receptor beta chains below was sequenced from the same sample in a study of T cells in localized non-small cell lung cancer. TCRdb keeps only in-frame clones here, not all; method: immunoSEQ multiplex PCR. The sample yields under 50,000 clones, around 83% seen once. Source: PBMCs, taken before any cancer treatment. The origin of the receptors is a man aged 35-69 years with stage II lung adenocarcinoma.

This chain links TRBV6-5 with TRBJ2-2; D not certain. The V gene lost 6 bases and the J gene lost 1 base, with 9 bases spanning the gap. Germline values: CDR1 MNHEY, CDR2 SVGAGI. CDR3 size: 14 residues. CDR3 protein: CASRLLMNTGELFF. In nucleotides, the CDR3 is TGTGCCAGCAGGCTACTTATGAACACCGGGGAGCTGTTTTTT.

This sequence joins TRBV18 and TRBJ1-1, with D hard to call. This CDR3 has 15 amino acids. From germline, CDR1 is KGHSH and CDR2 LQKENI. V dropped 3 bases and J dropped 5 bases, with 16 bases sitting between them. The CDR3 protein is CASSPGVERGTEAFF. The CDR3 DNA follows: TGTGCCAGCTCACCGGGAGTGGAGAGAGGGACTGAAGCTTTCTTT.

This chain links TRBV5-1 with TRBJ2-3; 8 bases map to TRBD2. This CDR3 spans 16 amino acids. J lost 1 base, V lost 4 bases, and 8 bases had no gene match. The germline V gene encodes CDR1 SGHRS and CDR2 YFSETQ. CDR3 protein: CASSTEAGGRTDTQYF. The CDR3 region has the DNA TGCGCCAGCAGCACGGAGGCGGGGGGCCGCACAGATACGCAGTATTTT.

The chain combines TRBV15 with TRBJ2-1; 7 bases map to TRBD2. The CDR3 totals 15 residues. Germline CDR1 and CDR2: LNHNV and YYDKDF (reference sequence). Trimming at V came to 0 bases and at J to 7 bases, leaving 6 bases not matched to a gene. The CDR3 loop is CATSREGRAGNEQFF. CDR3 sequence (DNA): TGTGCCACCAGCAGAGAGGGGAGGGCCGGGAATGAGCAGTTCTTC.

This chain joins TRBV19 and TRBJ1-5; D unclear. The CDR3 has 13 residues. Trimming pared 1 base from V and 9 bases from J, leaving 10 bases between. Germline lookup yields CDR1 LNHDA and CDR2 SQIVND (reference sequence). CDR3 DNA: TGTGCCAGTAGTATAGGAGTCGCTGGGCCCCAGCATTTT. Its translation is CASSIGVAGPQHF.

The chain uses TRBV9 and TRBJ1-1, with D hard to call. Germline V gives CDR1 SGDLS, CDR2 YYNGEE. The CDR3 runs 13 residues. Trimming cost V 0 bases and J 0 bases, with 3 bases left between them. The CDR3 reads CASSVELNTEAFF. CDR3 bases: TGTGCCAGCAGCGTAGAGTTGAACACTGAAGCTTTCTTT.

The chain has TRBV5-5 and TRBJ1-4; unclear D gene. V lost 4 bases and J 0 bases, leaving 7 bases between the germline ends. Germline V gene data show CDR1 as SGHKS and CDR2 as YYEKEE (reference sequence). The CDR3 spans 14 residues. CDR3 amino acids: CASSRITTNEKLFF. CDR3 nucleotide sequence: TGTGCCAGCAGCCGCATTACAACTAATGAAAAACTGTTTTTT. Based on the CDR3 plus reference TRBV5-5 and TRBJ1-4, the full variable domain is DAGVTQSPTHLIKTRGQQVTLRCSPISGHKSVSWYQQVLGQGPQFIFQYYEKEERGRGNFPDRFSARQFPNYSSELNVNALLLGDSALYLCASSRITTNEKLFFGSGTQLSVL.

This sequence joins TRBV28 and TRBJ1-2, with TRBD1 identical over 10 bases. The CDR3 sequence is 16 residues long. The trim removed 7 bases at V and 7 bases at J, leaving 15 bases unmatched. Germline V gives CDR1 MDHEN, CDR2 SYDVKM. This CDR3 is CASIPISRDRGLGYTF. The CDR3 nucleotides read TGTGCCAGCATCCCGATAAGCCGGGACAGGGGACTTGGCTACACCTTC.

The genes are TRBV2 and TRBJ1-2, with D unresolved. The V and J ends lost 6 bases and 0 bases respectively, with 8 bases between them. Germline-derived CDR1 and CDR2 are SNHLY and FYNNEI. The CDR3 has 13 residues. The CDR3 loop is CASRANTNYGYTF. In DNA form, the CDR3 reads TGTGCCAGCAGGGCAAATACTAACTATGGCTACACCTTC.

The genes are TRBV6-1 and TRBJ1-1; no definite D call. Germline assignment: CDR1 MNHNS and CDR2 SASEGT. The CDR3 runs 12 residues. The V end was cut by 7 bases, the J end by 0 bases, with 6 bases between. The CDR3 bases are TGTGCCAGCACGGTCCTGAACACTGAAGCTTTCTTT. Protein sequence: CASTVLNTEAFF.

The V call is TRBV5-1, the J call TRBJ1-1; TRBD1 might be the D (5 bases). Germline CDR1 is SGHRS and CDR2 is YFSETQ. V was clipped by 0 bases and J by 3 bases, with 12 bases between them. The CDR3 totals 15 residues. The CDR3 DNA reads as TGCGCCAGCAGCTTGGCCCTGGGCAGGGACACTGAAGCTTTCTTT. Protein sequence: CASSLALGRDTEAFF. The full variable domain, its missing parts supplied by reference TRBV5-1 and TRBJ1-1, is KAGVTQTPRYLIKTRGQQVTLSCSPISGHRSVSWYQQTPGQGLQFLFEYFSETQRNKGNFPGRFSGRQFSNSRSEMNVSTLELGDSALYLCASSLALGRDTEAFFGQGTRLTVV.

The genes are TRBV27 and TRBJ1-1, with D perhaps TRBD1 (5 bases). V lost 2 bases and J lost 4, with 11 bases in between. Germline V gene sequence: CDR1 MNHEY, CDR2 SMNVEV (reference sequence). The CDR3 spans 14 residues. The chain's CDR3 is CASSLVAGGTEAFF. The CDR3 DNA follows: TGTGCCAGCAGTTTAGTCGCGGGGGGCACTGAAGCTTTCTTT.

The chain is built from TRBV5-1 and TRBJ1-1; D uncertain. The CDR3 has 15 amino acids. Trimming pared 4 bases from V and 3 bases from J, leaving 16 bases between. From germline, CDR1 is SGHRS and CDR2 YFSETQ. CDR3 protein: CASSLDSSLHTEAFF. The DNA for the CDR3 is TGCGCCAGCAGCCTAGATTCCAGTCTACACACTGAAGCTTTCTTT.

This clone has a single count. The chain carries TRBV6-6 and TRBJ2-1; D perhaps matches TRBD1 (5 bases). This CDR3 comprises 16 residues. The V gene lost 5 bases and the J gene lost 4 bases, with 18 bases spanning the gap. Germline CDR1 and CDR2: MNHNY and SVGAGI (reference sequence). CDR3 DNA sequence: TGTGCCAGCAGTACGGACACCTTAAGGGCATACAATGAGCAGTTCTTC. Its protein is CASSTDTLRAYNEQFF.

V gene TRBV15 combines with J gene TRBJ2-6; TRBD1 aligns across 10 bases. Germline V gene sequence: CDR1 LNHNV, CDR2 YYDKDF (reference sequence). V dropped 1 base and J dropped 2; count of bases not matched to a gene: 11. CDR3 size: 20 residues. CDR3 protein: CATSRAHLGTGATGANVLTF. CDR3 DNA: TGTGCCACCAGCAGAGCTCACCTCGGGACAGGGGCAACTGGGGCCAACGTCCTGACTTTC.

Here the CDR3 DNA reads TGTGCCAGCAGCGCGTCGACCTTGCCCTACGAGCAGTACGTC. This sequence encodes CASSASTLPYEQYV. V is TRBV7-6 and J is TRBJ2-7; D gene uncertain. Between the trimmed V and J ends, which lost 5 bases and 2 bases, there was a span of 13 bases. This CDR3 has 14 amino acids. The V gene's germline CDR1 is SGHVS and CDR2 FNYEAQ.

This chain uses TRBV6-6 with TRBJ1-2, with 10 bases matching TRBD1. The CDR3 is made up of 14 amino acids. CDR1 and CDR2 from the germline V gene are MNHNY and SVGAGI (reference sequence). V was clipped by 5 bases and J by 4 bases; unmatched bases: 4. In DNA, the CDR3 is TGTGCCAGCAGTCTTAGGACAGGGGGCTATGGCTACACCTTC. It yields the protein CASSLRTGGYGYTF.

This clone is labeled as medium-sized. The DNA of the CDR3 is TGTGCCAGTAGCTGGACAGGGGAAAGGAATCAGCCCCAGCATTTT. It translates to CASSWTGERNQPQHF. The V gene is TRBV19, the J gene TRBJ1-5; TRBD1 agrees at 9 bases. Trimming removed 6 bases from V and 4 bases from J; junction bases left unmatched: 7. This CDR3 has 15 residues. Germline V gene data show CDR1 as LNHDA and CDR2 as SQIVND (reference sequence).

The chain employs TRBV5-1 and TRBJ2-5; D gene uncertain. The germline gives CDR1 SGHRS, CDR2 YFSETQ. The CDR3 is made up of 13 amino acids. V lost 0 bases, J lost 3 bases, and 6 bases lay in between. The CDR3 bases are TGCGCCAGCAGCTTGGAGACAAAAGAGACCCAGTACTTC. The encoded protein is CASSLETKETQYF.

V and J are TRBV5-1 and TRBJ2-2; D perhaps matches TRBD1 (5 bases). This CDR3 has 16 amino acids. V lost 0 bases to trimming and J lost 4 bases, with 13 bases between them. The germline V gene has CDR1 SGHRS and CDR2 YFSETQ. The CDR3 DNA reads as TGCGCCAGCAGCTTGGAGGGGCCAATGCTCACCGGGGAGCTGTTTTTT. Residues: CASSLEGPMLTGELFF.

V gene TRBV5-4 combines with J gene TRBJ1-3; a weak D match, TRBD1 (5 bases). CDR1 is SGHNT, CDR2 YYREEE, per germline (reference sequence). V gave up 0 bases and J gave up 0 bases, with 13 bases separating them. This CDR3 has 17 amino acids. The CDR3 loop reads CASSLGMGRSSGNTIYF. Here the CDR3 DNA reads TGTGCCAGCAGCTTGGGGATGGGACGGTCCTCTGGAAACACCATATATTTT.

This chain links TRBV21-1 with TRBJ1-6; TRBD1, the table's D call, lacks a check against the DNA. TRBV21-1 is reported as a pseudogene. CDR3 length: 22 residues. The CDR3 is CASSKRPNWGRVRVSNNSPLHF. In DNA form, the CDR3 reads TGTGCCAGCAGCAAACGGCCGAACTGGGGCAGGGTAAGGGTATCAAATAATTCACCCCTCCACTTT.